This TCR beta chain was sequenced in a study of CD8+CD57+ T cells in acquired aplastic anemia. Genomic DNA, serving as template, underwent TCR beta VDJ and CDR3 profiling. TCRdb called the reads again in MiXCR, with one record for every CDR3 protein. Of 150,000 to 200,000 distinct CDR3 sequences listed, roughly 64% are singletons. The CDR3 extends over 14 amino acids. V was clipped by 6 bases and J by 7 bases, with 15 bases between them. CDR1 SGHTA and CDR2 FQGNSA come from the germline V gene. This chain links TRBV7-2 with TRBJ1-4, with D perhaps matching TRBD1 (5 bases). The source of this sequence is a human donor with severe aplastic anemia or a healthy control (not recorded which). Sequencing was performed on sorted CD4+, CD8+, or CD8+CD57+ T cells (not recorded which) from PBMCs. CDR3 DNA sequence: TGTGCCAGCAGGGGGACGGTGAATGGTGAAAAACTGTTTTTT. This translates into CASRGTVNGEKLFF.